These 27 T cell receptor beta chains were sequenced from one sample in a study of blood T cell repertoires in COVID-19. Using immunoSEQ multiplex PCR, the repertoire was profiled, and TCRdb retains in-frame clones only, with some absent. The sample includes 70,000 to 85,000 clones, around four fifths of them seen just once. Sequencing was carried out using peripheral blood. The receptors come from a man older than 75 with active or convalescent COVID-19.

The chain recombines TRBV7-2 with TRBJ1-6; tentatively, D is TRBD1 (6 bases). Germline-derived CDR1 and CDR2 are SGHTA and FQGNSA. V lost 2 bases and J lost 10, with 15 bases in between. The CDR3 covers 15 residues. The CDR3 here is CASSLSGERGSPLHF. DNA for the CDR3: TGTGCCAGCAGCTTATCGGGCGAAAGGGGGTCACCCCTCCACTTT. Based on the CDR3 plus reference TRBV7-2 and TRBJ1-6, the full variable domain is GAGVSQSPSNKVTEKGKDVELRCDPISGHTALYWYRQSLGQGLEFLIYFQGNSAPDKSGLPSDRFSAERTGGSVSTLTIQRTQQEDSAVYLCASSLSGERGSPLHFGNGTRLTVT.

This rearrangement joins TRBV9 to TRBJ2-3; D is uncertain. V lost 0 bases to trimming and J lost 4 bases, with 9 bases between them. The germline CDR1 and CDR2 sequences are SGDLS and YYNGEE. The CDR3 has 14 amino acids. This CDR3 reads CASSVGPPPDTQYF. The CDR3, as DNA: TGTGCCAGCAGCGTAGGGCCCCCCCCAGATACGCAGTATTTT.

The chain links TRBV5-8 to TRBJ1-4; D is ambiguous. The ends were cut back, 1 base at V and 0 bases at J, with 10 bases in the middle. Germline V gene lookup returns CDR1 SGHTS and CDR2 YDEGEE. CDR3 size: 16 residues. CDR3 sequence: CASSLFGGSTNEKLFF. Here the CDR3 DNA reads TGTGCCAGCAGCTTGTTCGGCGGCTCAACTAATGAAAAACTGTTTTTT.

The chain couples TRBV5-1 to TRBJ2-3; 13 positions agree with TRBD2. Germline assignment: CDR1 SGHRS and CDR2 YFSETQ. The CDR3 sequence is 16 residues long. The V gene end was trimmed by 4 bases and the J gene end by 7 bases; junction bases not matched to a gene: 9. The DNA for the CDR3 is TGCGCCAGCAGCGAGGGACTAGCGGGGTCCACGAATACGCAGTATTTT. This gives the protein CASSEGLAGSTNTQYF.

V is TRBV30 and J is TRBJ1-1; no clear D. The ends were cut back, 4 bases at V and 3 bases at J, with 12 bases in the middle. CDR3 size: 13 residues. Germline V gives CDR1 GTSNPN, CDR2 SVGIG (reference sequence). The CDR3 protein is CAWTYNLDTEAFF. The CDR3 nucleotides are TGTGCCTGGACCTATAATCTAGACACTGAAGCTTTCTTT.

The V gene is TRBV30, the J gene TRBJ1-5; D is uncertain. This CDR3 spans 15 amino acids. V lost 4 bases and J 6 bases, leaving 19 bases between the germline ends. CDR1 GTSNPN and CDR2 SVGIG come from the germline V gene (reference sequence). CDR3 protein: CAWTSRGGSSQPQHF. The DNA for the CDR3 is TGTGCCTGGACCTCACGGGGAGGATCTAGTCAGCCCCAGCATTTT. Filled out from reference TRBV30 and TRBJ1-5, the complete variable domain reads SQTIHQWPATLVQPVGSPLSLECTVEGTSNPNLYWYRQAAGRGLQLLFYSVGIGQISSEVPQNLSASRPQDRQFILSSKKLLLSDSGFYLCAWTSRGGSSQPQHFGDGTRLSIL.

This clone has just one count. CDR3 bases: TGCGCCAGCAGCGTGACAGGGTTTTGGGCAGATACGCAGTATTTT. It codes for CASSVTGFWADTQYF. The chain uses TRBV5-1 and TRBJ2-3, with 7 nucleotides matching TRBD1. The germline V gene has CDR1 SGHRS and CDR2 YFSETQ. This CDR3 contains 15 residues. J lost 4 bases, V lost 4 bases, and 9 bases had no gene match.

The chain uses TRBV7-8 and TRBJ2-2; TRBD1 agrees at 9 bases. CDR3 length equals 15 residues. Germline-derived CDR1 and CDR2 are SGHVS and FQNEAQ. J lost 3 bases, V lost 5 bases, and 4 bases had no gene match. The CDR3 protein is CASSPRQGDTGELFF. In nucleotides, the CDR3 is TGTGCCAGCAGCCCACGACAGGGGGACACCGGGGAGCTGTTTTTT.

V and J are TRBV10-3 and TRBJ2-4; 7 bases agree with TRBD1. The CDR3 covers 14 residues. Germline CDR1 ENHRY, CDR2 SYGVKD. Trimming at V came to 4 bases and at J to 5 bases, leaving 5 bases not matched to a gene. CDR3 bases: TGTGCCATCAGTGGGACCGGGACAGAAAACATTCAGTACTTC. Its protein product is CAISGTGTENIQYF.

This chain joins TRBV30 and TRBJ1-1; D possibly corresponds to TRBD1 (6 bases). Between the trimmed V and J ends, which lost 5 bases and 8 bases, there was a span of 15 bases. CDR1 and CDR2 (germline): GTSNPN, SVGIG (reference sequence). The CDR3 consists of 12 residues. The CDR3 bases are TGTGCCTGGGGGGGGACAATCGGGGAAGCTTTCTTT. This sequence encodes CAWGGTIGEAFF. Combining the CDR3 with reference TRBV30 and TRBJ1-1 gives the whole variable domain SQTIHQWPATLVQPVGSPLSLECTVEGTSNPNLYWYRQAAGRGLQLLFYSVGIGQISSEVPQNLSASRPQDRQFILSSKKLLLSDSGFYLCAWGGTIGEAFFGQGTRLTVV.

The chain employs TRBV7-9 and TRBJ1-2; D is undetermined. Trimming took off 5 bases at V and 8 bases at J, with 18 bases between the two ends. CDR3 length: 14 amino acids. Germline V gene data show CDR1 as SEHNR and CDR2 as FQNEAQ (reference sequence). CDR3 in DNA: TGTGCCAGCAGCCCAACTTCCCCGATTTGGGGCTACACCTTC. It is translated as CASSPTSPIWGYTF.

The chain links TRBV30 to TRBJ1-5; D not certain. This CDR3 spans 13 amino acids. Germline V gene data show CDR1 as GTSNPN and CDR2 as SVGIG (reference sequence). V was pared by 5 bases and J by 9 bases, with 17 bases between. CDR3 bases: TGTGCCTGGGGCGTGGAGGGCCTCGGGCCCCAGCATTTT. Amino acid sequence: CAWGVEGLGPQHF.

The chain joins TRBV28 to TRBJ1-3, with D possibly TRBD1 on 5 matching bases. Germline CDR1 MDHEN, CDR2 SYDVKM. Trimming removed 5 bases from V and 2 bases from J, with 10 bases in between. The CDR3 has 14 amino acids. The CDR3 region is CASSTTRAGNTIYF. The DNA for the CDR3 is TGTGCCAGCAGTACGACCAGGGCTGGAAACACCATATATTTT.

This clone was observed a few times. This rearrangement joins TRBV7-2 to TRBJ2-3; 9 nucleotides line up with TRBD2. The trim removed 3 bases at V and 4 bases at J, leaving 11 bases unmatched. The CDR3 consists of 17 residues. Germline values: CDR1 SGHTA, CDR2 FQGNSA. The CDR3, as DNA: TGTGCCAGCAGCTTTTTTATAGCGGGAGAGGGGGCAGATACGCAGTATTTT. Translating it yields CASSFFIAGEGADTQYF.

A single count supports this clone. The V call is TRBV28, the J call TRBJ1-5, with D maybe TRBD1 (6 bases). CDR3 length: 14 amino acids. Germline-derived CDR1 and CDR2 are MDHEN and SYDVKM. Trimming removed 6 bases at V and 1 base at J, with 10 bases between. The CDR3 DNA reads TGTGCCAGCAGACAGGGATCCAGCAATCAGCCCCAGCATTTT. It encodes CASRQGSSNQPQHF.

The chain joins TRBV19 to TRBJ1-2; the D gene is possibly TRBD1 (6 bases). CDR3 size: 17 residues. Germline lookup yields CDR1 LNHDA and CDR2 SQIVND (reference sequence). Trimming pared 2 bases from V and 4 bases from J, leaving 20 bases between. CDR3 sequence: CASSIRTATFRSYGYTF. The CDR3 nucleotides are TGTGCCAGTAGTATAAGGACAGCCACGTTTAGGAGCTATGGCTACACCTTC.

This chain links TRBV5-4 with TRBJ2-1; 13 bases match TRBD2. Trimming at V came to 0 bases and at J to 4 bases, leaving 1 base not matched to a gene. CDR1 is SGHNT and CDR2 is YYREEE in the germline V gene (reference sequence). The CDR3 has 16 residues. CDR3 sequence: CASSLELAGGYNEQFF. The CDR3 coding sequence is TGTGCCAGCAGCTTGGAACTAGCGGGAGGGTACAATGAGCAGTTCTTC.

This chain's CDR3 is CASSLTGDYGYTF. CDR3 coding DNA: TGTGCCAGCAGCTTGACGGGGGACTATGGCTACACCTTC. This chain uses TRBV5-6 with TRBJ1-2, with a tentative D call TRBD1 (5 bases). The germline gives CDR1 SGHDT, CDR2 YYEEEE. This CDR3 region has 13 residues. V was cut by 1 base and J by 3 bases, with 7 bases left in between. Variable domain in full (rest from reference TRBV5-6 and TRBJ1-2): DAGVTQSPTHLIKTRGQQVTLRCSPKSGHDTVSWYQQALGQGPQFIFQYYEEEERQRGNFPDRFSGHQFPNYSSELNVNALLLGDSALYLCASSLTGDYGYTFGSGTRLTVV.

The chain has TRBV11-2 and TRBJ2-7; possible D gene TRBD1, 6 bases. V was cut by 5 bases and J by 0 bases, with 11 bases left in between. CDR1 and CDR2 (germline): SGHAT, FQNNGV. The CDR3 is made up of 14 amino acids. The CDR3 DNA reads as TGTGCCAGCAGCCTACAGGGCAACTCCTACGAGCAGTACTTC. Translated: CASSLQGNSYEQYF.

This chain connects TRBV9 to TRBJ1-5; tentative D call: TRBD1 (6 bases). V lost 1 base and J lost 7, with 12 bases in between. CDR1 is SGDLS and CDR2 is YYNGEE in the germline V gene. The CDR3 covers 14 residues. CDR3 coding DNA: TGTGCCAGCAGCGTATCCCAACAGGGACAGCCCCAGCATTTT. Protein sequence: CASSVSQQGQPQHF.

The chain is built from TRBV6-5 and TRBJ1-1; no definite D call. Germline V gene sequence: CDR1 MNHEY, CDR2 SVGAGI. The CDR3 is 15 residues long. V was clipped by 6 bases and J by 1 base, with 15 bases between them. As DNA, the CDR3 is TGTGCCAGCAGGGGTCGCGGCTTGGGGAACACTGAAGCTTTCTTT. Translated: CASRGRGLGNTEAFF.

This clone came up a few times. Here the CDR3 DNA reads TGTGCCAGCAGCTTGGATTGGGGACAGGGAGAGACCCAGTACTTC. Translation: CASSLDWGQGETQYF. The chain couples TRBV5-4 to TRBJ2-5; 9 bases agree with TRBD1. The CDR3 spans 15 residues. The germline V gene has CDR1 SGHNT and CDR2 YYREEE (reference sequence). Trimming removed 0 bases from V and 4 bases from J; junction bases left unmatched: 4.

This chain joins TRBV6-5 and TRBJ1-3; TRBD1 is a possible D gene (6 bases). V dropped 0 bases and J dropped 4 bases, with 13 bases sitting between them. The CDR3 loop spans 16 amino acids. CDR1 and CDR2 (germline): MNHEY, SVGAGI. DNA of the CDR3: TGTGCCAGCAGTTACTCGGGGACGCAGGGGGGAAACACCATATATTTT. Protein: CASSYSGTQGGNTIYF.

A single count supports this clone. The chain uses TRBV19 and TRBJ1-5, with a possible D match to TRBD1 (6 bases). CDR1 is LNHDA, CDR2 SQIVND, per germline (reference sequence). V was shortened by 7 bases and J by 6 bases, with 10 bases between the two germline ends. The CDR3 is 12 residues long. CDR3 sequence: CASNTGIQPQHF. The DNA of the CDR3 is TGTGCCAGTAATACAGGGATTCAGCCCCAGCATTTT.

DNA for the CDR3: TGCGCCAGCAGTCAATTGACCAGGGCAGCTGGCTACACCTTC. Translating gives CASSQLTRAAGYTF. The chain joins TRBV23-1 to TRBJ1-2, with D maybe TRBD1 (5 bases). TRBV23-1 is given ORF status, its function remaining uncertain. The V end was cut by 1 base, the J end by 7 bases, with 13 bases between. The CDR3 covers 14 residues.

The gene calls are TRBV25-1 and TRBJ2-7, with TRBD1 matching 10 bases. The junction had 10 bases not matched to a gene; V was cut back by 3 bases and J by 2 bases. Germline V gene data show CDR1 as MGHDK and CDR2 as SYGVNS. The CDR3 contains 17 residues. The CDR3 reads CASSEEAGTGVPYEQYF. The CDR3 DNA sequence: TGTGCCAGCAGTGAGGAAGCCGGGACAGGGGTCCCCTACGAGCAGTACTTC.

The chain is built from TRBV2 and TRBJ1-1, with TRBD1 as a possible D gene (5 bases). V lost 1 base and J 5 bases, leaving 11 bases between the germline ends. Germline CDR1 is SNHLY and CDR2 is FYNNEI. CDR3 size: 14 residues. The CDR3 DNA reads as TGTGCCAGCAGTGAAGGGGGGGTTTTTACTGAAGCTTTCTTT. Amino acid sequence: CASSEGGVFTEAFF.